One sample yielded the 4 T cell receptor beta chains listed below, sequenced in a study of cytomegalovirus exposure and HLA in healthy donors. Primers included in the PCR were 60 Vbeta and 13 Jbeta primers. Clones were read by immunoSEQ multiplex PCR, and TCRdb kept only the in-frame ones, dropping some. The sample holds around 130,000 clones, about 80% seen once. The sample comprised PBMCs. Source of these receptors: a woman between 18 and 30 years old in good health and CMV-seronegative.

The V gene is TRBV19, the J gene TRBJ2-1, with TRBD2 matching over 9 bases. CDR3 length: 14 residues. J gave up 9 bases and V 5 bases, and 8 bases lay outside the gene matches. Germline CDR1 and CDR2: LNHDA and SQIVND (reference sequence). For the CDR3, the DNA is TGTGCCAGTAGTTCGGCGGGAGGGCCGGGTGAGCAGTTCTTC. Translated, it gives CASSSAGGPGEQFF.

The gene calls are TRBV18 and TRBJ1-3, with D uncertain. CDR1 is KGHSH and CDR2 is LQKENI in the germline V gene. This CDR3 comprises 16 residues. The V end was cut by 5 bases, the J end by 0 bases, with 14 bases between. The CDR3 DNA is TGTGCCAGCTCATTCGCCCCCGGGGTCTCTGGAAACACCATATATTTT. As protein: CASSFAPGVSGNTIYF.

The chain employs TRBV6-5 and TRBJ1-3, with 8 positions matching TRBD1. Germline values: CDR1 MNHEY, CDR2 SVGAGI. The CDR3 has 15 amino acids. V shed 6 bases, J shed 0 bases, and the junction held 4 bases outside the gene matches. The CDR3, as DNA: TGTGCCAGCAGCCTCGACAGGGGCTCTGGAAACACCATATATTTT. It encodes CASSLDRGSGNTIYF.

The genes are TRBV5-1 and TRBJ2-5, with no clear D. V lost 0 bases and J 5 bases, leaving 11 bases between the germline ends. Germline V gives CDR1 SGHRS, CDR2 YFSETQ. The CDR3 totals 14 residues. The CDR3 is CASSLAPTGETQYF. As DNA, the CDR3 is TGCGCCAGCAGCTTGGCCCCCACTGGTGAGACCCAGTACTTC.